The present entry profiles one TCR beta chain with its context. Its antigen remains unidentified. No much larger clonotype is one base removed from it; base qualities were not supplied. The protocol used for the library was the immunoSEQ multiplex PCR assay. Drawn from immuneACCESS, this table holds only the in-frame rearrangements with V and J called that TCRdb kept. Clones are partly lost; checked studies trace under half to an unresolved V gene and leave the rest unexplained. For this sample the table gives about 32,000 clones, of which roughly 90% were detected only once. The top ten constitute 5% to 5.5% of the sample. V gives up 5 bases and J gives up 4 bases, and the segment between their germline ends measures 10 bases. According to the germline V gene, CDR1 reads MDHEN and CDR2 reads SYDVKM. The CDR3 numbers 13 residues from cysteine through phenylalanine. Just the 39-base CDR3 DNA is kept, in frame starting at base 1.

This record comes from a study of T cell changes during pregnancy in multiple sclerosis (dated by TCRdb to between 2018 and 2021). Study-level background: The study examined how the T cell repertoire changed over the course of pregnancy in women with multiple sclerosis.

This clonotype was sampled from a female donor with multiple sclerosis, enrolled in a pregnancy study. The V and J genes are TRBV28 and TRBJ2-3; the D gene is unclear. Sequenced material: CD8+ T cells from peripheral blood mononuclear cells, taken in the first trimester of pregnancy. For the CDR3, the sequence is CASSPRPPDTQYF. DNA sequence: TGTGCCAGCAGTCCGAGGCCCCCAGATACGCAGTATTTT.